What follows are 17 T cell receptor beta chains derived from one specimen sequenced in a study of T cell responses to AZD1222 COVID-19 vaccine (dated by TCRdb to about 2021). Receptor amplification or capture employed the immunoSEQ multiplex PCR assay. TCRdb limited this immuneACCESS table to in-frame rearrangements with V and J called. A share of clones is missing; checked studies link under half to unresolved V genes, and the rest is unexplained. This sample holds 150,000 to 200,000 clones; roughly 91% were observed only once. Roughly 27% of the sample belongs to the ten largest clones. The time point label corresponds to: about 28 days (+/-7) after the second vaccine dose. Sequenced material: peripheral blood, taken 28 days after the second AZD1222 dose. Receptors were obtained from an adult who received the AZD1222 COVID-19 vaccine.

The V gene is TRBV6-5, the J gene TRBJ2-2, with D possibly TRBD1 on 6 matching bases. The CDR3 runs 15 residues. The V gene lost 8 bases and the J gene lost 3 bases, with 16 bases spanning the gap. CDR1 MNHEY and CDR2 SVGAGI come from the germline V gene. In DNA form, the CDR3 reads TGTGCCAGCGCCCGCACGGCAGGGGACACCGGGGAGCTGTTTTTT. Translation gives CASARTAGDTGELFF.

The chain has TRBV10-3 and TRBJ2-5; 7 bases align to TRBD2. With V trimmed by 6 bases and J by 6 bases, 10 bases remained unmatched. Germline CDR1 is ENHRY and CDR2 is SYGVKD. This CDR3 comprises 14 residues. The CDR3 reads CAISPSGEGKTQYF. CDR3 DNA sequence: TGTGCCATCAGCCCTAGCGGAGAGGGGAAGACCCAGTACTTC.

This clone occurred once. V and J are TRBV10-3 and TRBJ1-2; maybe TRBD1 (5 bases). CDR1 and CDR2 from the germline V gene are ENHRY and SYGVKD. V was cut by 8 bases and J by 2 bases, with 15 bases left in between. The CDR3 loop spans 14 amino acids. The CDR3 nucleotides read TGTGCCATCGGGACTGCCGAAGCGAACTATGGCTACACCTTC. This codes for CAIGTAEANYGYTF.

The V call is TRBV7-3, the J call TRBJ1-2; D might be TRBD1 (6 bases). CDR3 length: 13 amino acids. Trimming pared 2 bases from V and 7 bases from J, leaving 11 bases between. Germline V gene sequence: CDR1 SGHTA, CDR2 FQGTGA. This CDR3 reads CASSLPGGSGYTF. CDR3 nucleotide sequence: TGTGCCAGCAGCTTACCGGGGGGCTCTGGCTACACCTTC.

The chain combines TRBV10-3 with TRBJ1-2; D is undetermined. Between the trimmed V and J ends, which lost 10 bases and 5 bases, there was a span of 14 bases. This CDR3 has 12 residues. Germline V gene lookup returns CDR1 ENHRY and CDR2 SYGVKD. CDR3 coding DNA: TGTGCCACCGTTTCGGGCACGTATGGCTACACCTTC. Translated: CATVSGTYGYTF.

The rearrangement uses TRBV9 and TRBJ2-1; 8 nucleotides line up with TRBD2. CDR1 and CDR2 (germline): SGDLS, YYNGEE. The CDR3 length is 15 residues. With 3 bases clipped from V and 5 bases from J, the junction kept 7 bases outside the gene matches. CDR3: CASSAGGLANNEQFF. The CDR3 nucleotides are TGTGCCAGCAGCGCGGGAGGGCTAGCGAACAATGAGCAGTTCTTC.

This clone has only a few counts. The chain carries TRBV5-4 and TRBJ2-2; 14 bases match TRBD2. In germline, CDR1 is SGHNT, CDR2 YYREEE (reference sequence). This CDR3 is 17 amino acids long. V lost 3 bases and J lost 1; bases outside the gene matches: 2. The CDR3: CASSSGTSGRNTGELFF. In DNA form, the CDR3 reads TGTGCCAGCAGCTCTGGGACTAGCGGGAGGAACACCGGGGAGCTGTTTTTT.

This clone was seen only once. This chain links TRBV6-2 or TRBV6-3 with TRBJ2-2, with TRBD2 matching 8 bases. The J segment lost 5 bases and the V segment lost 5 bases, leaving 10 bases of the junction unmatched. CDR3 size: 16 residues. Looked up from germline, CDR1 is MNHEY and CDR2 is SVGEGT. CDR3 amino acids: CASSLAGGRRTGELFF. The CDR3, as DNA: TGTGCCAGCAGTCTCGCGGGGGGACGGCGGACCGGGGAGCTGTTTTTT.

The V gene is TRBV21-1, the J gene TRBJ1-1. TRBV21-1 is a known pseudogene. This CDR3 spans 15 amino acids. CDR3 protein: CASSRRSEMNTEAFF. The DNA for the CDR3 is TGTGCCAGCAGCAGGCGAAGCGAGATGAACACTGAAGCTTTCTTT.

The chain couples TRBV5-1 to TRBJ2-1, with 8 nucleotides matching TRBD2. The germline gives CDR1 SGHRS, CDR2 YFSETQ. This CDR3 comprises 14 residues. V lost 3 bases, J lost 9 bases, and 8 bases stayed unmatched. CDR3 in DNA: TGCGCCAGCAGCTCCCGGGAGGGTATAGGTGAGCAGTTCTTC. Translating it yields CASSSREGIGEQFF. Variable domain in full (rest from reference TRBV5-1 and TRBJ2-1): KAGVTQTPRYLIKTRGQQVTLSCSPISGHRSVSWYQQTPGQGLQFLFEYFSETQRNKGNFPGRFSGRQFSNSRSEMNVSTLELGDSALYLCASSSREGIGEQFFGPGTRLTVL.

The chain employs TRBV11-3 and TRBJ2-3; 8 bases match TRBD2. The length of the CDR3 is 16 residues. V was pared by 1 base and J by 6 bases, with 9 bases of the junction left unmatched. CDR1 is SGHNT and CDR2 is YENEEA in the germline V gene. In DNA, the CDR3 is TGTGCCAGCAGCTTAGGAACGGGAGGGCCAGGGGATACGCAGTATTTT. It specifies CASSLGTGGPGDTQYF.

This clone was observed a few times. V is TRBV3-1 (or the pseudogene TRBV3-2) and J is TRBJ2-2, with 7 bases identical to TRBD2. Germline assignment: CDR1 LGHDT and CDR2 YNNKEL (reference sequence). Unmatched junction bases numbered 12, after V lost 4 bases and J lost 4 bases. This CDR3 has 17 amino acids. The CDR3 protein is CASSPRVSGKSTGELFF. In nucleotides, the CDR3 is TGTGCCAGCAGCCCTCGGGTCAGCGGGAAAAGCACCGGGGAGCTGTTTTTT.

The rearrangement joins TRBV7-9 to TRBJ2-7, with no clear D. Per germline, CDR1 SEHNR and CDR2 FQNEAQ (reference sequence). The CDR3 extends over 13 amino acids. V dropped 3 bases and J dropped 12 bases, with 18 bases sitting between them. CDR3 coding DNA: TGTGCCAGCAGCTTTTACGGCGAAATGGTAGCGTACTTC. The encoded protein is CASSFYGEMVAYF.

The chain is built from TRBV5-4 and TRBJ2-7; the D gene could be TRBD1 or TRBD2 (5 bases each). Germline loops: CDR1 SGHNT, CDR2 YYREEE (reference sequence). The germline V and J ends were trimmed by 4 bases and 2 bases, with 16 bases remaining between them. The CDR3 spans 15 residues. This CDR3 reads CASSAWGSIPYEQYF. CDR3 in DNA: TGTGCCAGCAGCGCATGGGGGAGTATACCCTACGAGCAGTACTTC.

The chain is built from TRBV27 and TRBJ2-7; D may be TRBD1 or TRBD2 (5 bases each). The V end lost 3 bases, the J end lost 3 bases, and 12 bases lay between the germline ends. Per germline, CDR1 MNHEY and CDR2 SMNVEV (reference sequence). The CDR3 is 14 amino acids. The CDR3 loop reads CASSFSQGRYEQYF. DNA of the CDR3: TGTGCCAGCAGTTTTAGTCAGGGACGCTACGAGCAGTACTTC.

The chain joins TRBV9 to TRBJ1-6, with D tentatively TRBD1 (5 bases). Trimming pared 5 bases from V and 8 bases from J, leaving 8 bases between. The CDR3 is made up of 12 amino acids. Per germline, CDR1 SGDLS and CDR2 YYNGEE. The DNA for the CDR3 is TGTGCCAGCAGGGGGGGGGATTCACCCCTCCACTTT. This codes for CASRGGDSPLHF.

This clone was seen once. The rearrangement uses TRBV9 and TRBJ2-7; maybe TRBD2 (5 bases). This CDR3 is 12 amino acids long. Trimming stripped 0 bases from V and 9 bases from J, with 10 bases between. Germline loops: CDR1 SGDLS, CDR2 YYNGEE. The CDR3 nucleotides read TGTGCCAGCAGCGTAGGGAGCGGAGGGCAGTACTTC. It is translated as CASSVGSGGQYF.